This T cell receptor (beta chain) was observed in a study of cytomegalovirus exposure and HLA in healthy donors (dated by TCRdb to 2017 to 2019). Describing the broader study: An earlier analysis of fewer than 750 of the donors reported 276 Gb of sequence data and 95 million to 130 million unique TCR beta sequences obtained from approximately 180 million T cells. Roughly 300 gigabases of sequencing data and 70 million to 85 million unique TCR sequences were included in an early release covering several hundred HLA-typed donors. Among the 398 genotyped donors, around 81% belonged to the genetic ancestry cluster associated with self-reported Caucasian donors. The aim of the study was to test whether cataloging public T cell receptors could identify signatures of past pathogen exposure. The study used immunosequencing to profile the T cell repertoires of about 670 subjects and linked those repertoires to cytomegalovirus serostatus. In addition to the first cohort of hundreds of subjects, a separate validation cohort of about 120 different subjects was used. The study combined high-throughput TCR immunosequencing, statistical association of individual TCRs with disease status, and machine learning to predict cytomegalovirus infection status. To study patterns of TCR occurrence, a later analysis re-analyzed previously published TCR beta repertoires from around 700 donors and added high-resolution HLA genotyping. In the later analysis, no new phenotypic data were used to find candidate immune exposures; instead, reliance was placed on TCR beta sequences and their occurrence across donors. To decide whether each TCR beta V gene segment behaved as functional or pseudogenic, an earlier analysis of several hundred of the donors relied on high-throughput TCR beta sequencing. Donor age, sex, ethnicity and CMV serostatus were compiled together with the repertoire data. A later genetic analysis used genome-wide SNP genotypes for about 60% of the 666 donors, treating that subset as a discovery cohort. Every repertoire in the discovery cohort had been generated on one and the same sequencing platform. HLA typing included class I and class II loci at four-digit resolution. Typing coverage differed by locus: A, B, C, DRB1 and DQB1 were typed in roughly 620-640 donors, DQA1 in about 560, DPA1 in roughly 590, and DPB1 in 450 to 480. Roughly 5 DR-DQ haplotypes were handled as single units for association and clustering because linkage in the cohort was strong. On average, 235,054 unique TCR beta nucleotide sequences were sequenced per donor among some 420 genotyped donors of the cohort, with about 19% of those sequences being non-productive.

Study-wide findings and limitations: According to a later genetic analysis, donors in an Asian-associated ancestry cluster had fewer N-insertions in productive TCRs than the roughly 700-donor mean. In this cohort, only TCR beta chains were sequenced, and detectable features were limited by the absence of alpha or paired-chain data. A further reported finding was that TCR beta sequences accurately predicted the HLA-A and HLA-B alleles for most subjects in the first cohort. In a later analysis, HLA-associated TCR beta chains showed more clonal expansion and lower generation probabilities than non-associated chains that were equally common. A total of about 150 TCR beta chains were listed by the study as associated with cytomegalovirus. In a later analysis, several top co-occurrence clusters were reported to appear linked to parvovirus B19, influenza, CMV and Epstein-Barr virus. The classifier was reported to diagnose cytomegalovirus status with high specificity and sensitivity in both the original cohort and the validation cohort. Because counts were too low, seventeen rarely observed V segments, including chromosome 9 orphons, were excluded from the earlier analysis of several hundred of the donors. Most TCR sequences were observed very rarely across donors, whereas some public TCRs were present in many individuals. In a later analysis, TCR association rates were found to vary across HLA loci, with the most associated TCRs seen for DRB1 alleles and the fewest for HLA-C alleles. The authors suggested that the approach could potentially be extended to other disease states and immunological phenotypes. Because some donors lacked HLA typing at each locus, the association tests relied only on the typed subset. Immune exposure information for the cohort was limited to CMV serostatus. A group of highly shared sequence variants was considered likely to be a technical artifact of the sequencing pipeline. According to a later analysis, most CMV-associated TCR beta chains appeared to be HLA-restricted, and the HLA associations seemed to be driven largely by CMV exposure. Correlated functional status among segregating V segments might reflect linkage disequilibrium, but an unknown experimental factor could not be ruled out. When HLA alleles, especially DR and DQ, strongly co-occurred, attributing TCR associations to individual alleles was difficult. In an earlier analysis of fewer than 700 of the donors, most TCR beta V segments appeared in productive rearrangements about 87% or about 30% of the time, broadly matching IMGT annotations. V-gene and J-gene trimming of TCR beta chains was associated with a missense DCLRE1C variant in a later genetic analysis, and the association was replicated in an independent cohort. At a false discovery rate of 0.05, a later analysis linked approximately 18,000 TCR beta sequences to specific HLA alleles. Three of the identified cytomegalovirus-associated TCR beta chains were confirmed in vitro to be specific for cytomegalovirus antigens. Sequencing depth was assumed to be roughly uniform across donors in the presence/absence analyses, though that assumption may not hold.

In total, over 600 healthy bone marrow donors made up the cohort. Cohort members were all nominally healthy when sampled, although unrecorded immune exposures were likely present. The donor tested CMV seropositive, placing the donor among the approximately 310 seropositive members of the cohort. A peripheral blood sample was provided by each donor, and peripheral blood mononuclear cells were used for TCR beta sequencing. Genomic DNA was extracted from the blood cell samples with the Qiagen DNeasy Blood Extraction Kit. This clone has just a few counts. The antigen it binds to is not known. No base qualities exist here, and no much larger clone lies one base off it. The method was the immunoSEQ multiplex PCR assay. A mixture of 60 forward primers for TCR Vbeta segments and 13 reverse primers for TCR Jbeta segments was used in the multiplex PCR. Amplification of the CDR3 region of rearranged TCR beta genes was performed with a multiplex PCR assay on genomic DNA. Amplified TCR beta libraries were sequenced as 87-base-pair reads on the Illumina HiSeq System. The source study handled its data this way. A later analysis tallied tens of millions of unique TCR beta chains across the 666 repertoires, and around 12 million of those chains were shared by two or more donors. Raw reads were error-corrected and collapsed into unique sequences by a nearest-neighbor algorithm in which closely related sequences were merged to remove PCR and sequencing errors. V, D and J gene segments were assigned by aligning CDR3 sequences to IMGT reference sequences. For a sequence to be retained, a match of at least six nucleotides to both a V gene segment and a J gene segment was required. Rearrangements were called productive when the CDR3 lacked stop codons and stayed in frame with V and J; all others were non-productive. CDR3 was defined by IMGT convention, running from the second conserved V-encoded cysteine to the conserved J-encoded phenylalanine. The earlier analysis of about 640 of the donors excluded any sequence lacking an unambiguous match to a single V gene segment. In an earlier analysis of approximately 500 of the donors, a V segment was called functional when productive rearrangements were above 56.7%, and segregating when the standard deviation between donors exceeded 5%. To diagnose cytomegalovirus status from the catalog of TCR beta chain sequences, a statistical classification framework was built. In a later analysis, TCR nucleotide sequences were compared against IMGT/GENE-DB human TR gene sequences so that V and J genes could be assigned. Using the TCRdist pipeline, a later analysis assigned CDR3 sequences along with most-parsimonious VDJ recombination scenarios. In a later analysis, each TCR beta chain was defined by its CDR3 amino acid sequence together with its V-gene family, and reads lacking a unique V-gene family were excluded. In a later analysis, 450 to 600 highly shared, low-generation-probability nucleotide sequences were removed to address suspected cross-contamination and a sequencing artifact. In a later analysis, a clonal expansion index was calculated for each public chain from normalized within-repertoire ranks of inferred template counts. In a later analysis, generation probabilities were computed using a VDJ recombination model fitted to out-of-frame rearrangements, and the results were checked against IGoR. A later analysis scored TCR-TCR, TCR-HLA and TCR-CMV co-occurrence with hypergeometric tests, applying a repertoire-size bias correction to TCR pairs. In a later analysis, false discovery rates were estimated by permuting HLA or CMV assignments 20 times. In a later analysis, co-occurring TCRs were grouped with DBSCAN, and TCRdist sequence similarity was added when clustering was performed within HLA-allele-positive subsets. Co-occurrence clustering excluded repertoires with fewer than 30,000 or more than 120,000 public chains, plus five with anomalous nucleotide sharing. As stored in TCRdb, this immuneACCESS dataset retains in-frame rearrangements with V and J assigned. A fraction of the clones does not appear; measured against another copy, unresolved V genes explain less than half of the discrepancy, and the remainder lacks a known reason. V and J calls and clone size are as listed in that table; D and trimming were resolved from the DNA. In all, the sample holds about 110,000 clones, and roughly 84% of those were seen once. In total, the top ten clones hold roughly 6.2% of the sample.

Sequenced input: PBMCs. The receptor was derived from a young man in good health and CMV-seropositive.

The DNA is as follows: TGTGCCAGCAATCACCGGGGAAAGTTTCACGAGCAGTACTTC. Its translation reads: CASNHRGKFHEQYF. The chain joins TRBV19 to TRBJ2-7; a tentative D call is TRBD2 (5 bases match). The germline ends are 20 bases apart after V is trimmed by 9 bases and J by 5 bases. The CDR3 contains 14 residues, cysteine and phenylalanine counted. The only DNA kept is the CDR3, 42 bases in frame from the first base. CDR1 LNHDA and CDR2 SQIVND are derived from the germline V gene (reference sequence).